This T cell receptor (beta chain) originates from a study of T cells in Graves' hyperthyroidism and ophthalmopathy. Germline CDR1 is SEHNR and CDR2 is FQNEAQ (reference sequence). This CDR3 is 15 amino acids long. Trimming shortened V by 5 bases and J by 1 base, and 12 bases separated the two germline ends. The definition of stable Graves' hyperthyroidism was no ophthalmopathy progression within 18 months. With regard to this clonotype: Its antigen is unidentified.

Study-level results: Blood also carried most thyroid clonotypes expanded above 0.001.

RNA transcripts were the template for amplifying TCR beta CDR3 regions. HTBI primers drove first-round RT-PCR of the TCR CDR3. TCRdb independently ran MiXCR on the multiplex PCR reads; one entry per CDR3 protein. The profile shows hundreds of thousands of distinct CDR3 sequences, about a sixth of them singletons. The rearrangement joins TRBV7-9 to TRBJ1-5; unclear D gene. Sequenced: blood. The sequence derives from a woman aged 25 to 39 with Graves' hyperthyroidism. CDR3 sequence reads: CASSALGNSNQPQHF. The CDR3 nucleotides are TGTGCCAGCAGCGCCTTGGGTAACAGCAATCAGCCCCAGCATTTT.